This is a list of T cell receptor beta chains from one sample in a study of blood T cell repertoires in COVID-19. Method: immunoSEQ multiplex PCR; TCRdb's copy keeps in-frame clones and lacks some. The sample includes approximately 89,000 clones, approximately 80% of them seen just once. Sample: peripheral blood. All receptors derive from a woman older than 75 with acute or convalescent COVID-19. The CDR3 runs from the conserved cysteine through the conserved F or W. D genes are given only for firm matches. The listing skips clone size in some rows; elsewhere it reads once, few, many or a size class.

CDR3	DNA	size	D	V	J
CASNSQGYYGYTF	TGTGCCAGCAACTCACAGGGTTACTATGGCTACACCTTC	few	NA	TRBV6-5	TRBJ1-2
CASSPRRGADNEQFF	TGCGCCAGCAGCCCCCGGCGGGGGGCCGACAATGAGCAGTTCTTC	NA	TRBD2	TRBV5-1	TRBJ2-1
CASSQTGYYQETQYF	TGTGCCAGCAGCCAAACAGGGTATTATCAAGAGACCCAGTACTTC	NA	NA	TRBV3-1/TRBV3-2	TRBJ2-5
CAWRGWGRAQETQYF	TGTGCCTGGAGGGGTTGGGGCAGAGCCCAAGAGACCCAGTACTTC	NA	NA	TRBV30	TRBJ2-5
CASSRDSQQYF	TGTGCCAGCAGTAGGGACTCTCAGCAGTACTTC	NA	NA	TRBV6-6	TRBJ2-7
CASSPGQGADTQYF	TGTGCCAGCAGCCCAGGACAGGGGGCGGATACGCAGTATTTT	once	TRBD1	TRBV3-1/TRBV3-2	TRBJ2-3
CASSRGTSRHTGELFF	TGTGCCAGCAGTCGAGGGACTAGCCGCCACACCGGGGAGCTGTTTTTT	NA	TRBD2	TRBV27	TRBJ2-2
CAIRGSGPGPDNEQFF	TGTGCCATCAGGGGTAGCGGGCCTGGGCCCGACAATGAGCAGTTCTTC	few	TRBD2	TRBV10-3	TRBJ2-1
CASSLGYLAGAEETQYF	TGCGCCAGCAGCTTGGGGTATCTAGCGGGAGCCGAAGAGACCCAGTACTTC	NA	TRBD2	TRBV5-1	TRBJ2-5
CASSLSGRAFGEQYF	TGTGCCAGCAGTCTTAGCGGGAGGGCCTTTGGGGAGCAGTACTTC	NA	TRBD2	TRBV2	TRBJ2-7
CASSRDSRRGGELFF	TGTGCCAGCAGCCGGGACAGCCGAAGAGGCGGGGAGCTGTTTTTT	few	TRBD1	TRBV5-4	TRBJ2-2
CASSLGMVSNSNQPQHF	TGTGCCAGCAGCTTAGGAATGGTGAGCAATAGCAATCAGCCCCAGCATTTT	NA	NA	TRBV7-9	TRBJ1-5
CASSVGPTRSTDTQYF	TGTGCCAGCAGCGTAGGGCCGACTAGGAGCACAGATACGCAGTATTTT	NA	NA	TRBV9	TRBJ2-3
CASSEEGRERYNEQFF	TGTGCCAGCAGCGAGGAGGGGCGGGAGAGGTACAATGAGCAGTTCTTC	NA	TRBD2	TRBV13	TRBJ2-1
CASSIGRQFSVETQYF	TGTGCCAGTAGTATCGGGCGGCAGTTTAGCGTGGAGACCCAGTACTTC	NA	NA	TRBV19	TRBJ2-5
CASGRLAGGYEQFF	TGTGCCAGCGGTCGACTAGCGGGAGGGTATGAGCAGTTCTTC	NA	TRBD2	TRBV2	TRBJ2-1
CASSLGVAGYTGELFF	TGTGCCAGCAGCTTGGGGGTAGCGGGGTACACCGGGGAGCTGTTTTTT	NA	TRBD2	TRBV5-6	TRBJ2-2
CASSRGQNYGYTF	TGTGCCAGCAGTCGAGGCCAAAACTATGGCTACACCTTC	NA	NA	TRBV3-1/TRBV3-2	TRBJ1-2
CASSPGTGQETQYF	TGTGCCAGCTCACCAGGGACAGGGCAAGAGACCCAGTACTTC	NA	TRBD1	TRBV18	TRBJ2-5
CAAGGFTGELFF	TGTGCCGCAGGGGGCTTCACCGGGGAGCTGTTTTTT	NA	TRBD1	TRBV19	TRBJ2-2
CASSLSGGNEQFF	TGTGCCAGCAGTTTATCGGGGGGGAATGAGCAGTTCTTC	NA	TRBD2	TRBV12-3/TRBV12-4	TRBJ2-1
CASSAGTGSTEAFF	TGTGCCAGCAGCGCCGGGACAGGGAGTACTGAAGCTTTCTTT	NA	TRBD1	TRBV9	TRBJ1-1
CASRRGGSYEQYF	TGTGCCAGTAGGCGAGGAGGGTCCTACGAGCAGTACTTC	few	NA	TRBV19	TRBJ2-7
CATSPGHNYGYTF	TGTGCCACCTCACCGGGACATAACTATGGCTACACCTTC	once	NA	TRBV24-1	TRBJ1-2